The present T cell receptor beta chain was sequenced within a study of cytomegalovirus exposure and HLA in healthy donors. Germline values: CDR1 MDHEN, CDR2 SYDVKM. V lost 6 bases and J 3 bases, leaving 8 bases between the germline ends. The CDR3 totals 12 residues. Primers included in the PCR were 60 Vbeta and 13 Jbeta primers. Method: immunoSEQ multiplex PCR; TCRdb's copy keeps in-frame clones and lacks some. The data show around 99,000 clones, roughly 80% seen once. This sequence joins TRBV28 and TRBJ1-2; D not certain. This receptor was identified in a man aged 45-60 years in good health and CMV-seropositive. The sequenced sample was PBMCs. CDR3 coding DNA: TGTGCCAGCAGCCCGTCGGACTATGGCTACACCTTC. Protein sequence: CASSPSDYGYTF.